These 22 T cell receptor beta chains were sequenced from one sample in a study of Ad26.COV2.S vaccination and SARS-CoV-2 variants. Treatment reported: around 19 received Ad26.COV2.S at low or high dose, single or two shots; about five received placebo; per-sample allocation not given. It was on day 63 after the first vaccine or placebo injection that samples were taken. Only in-frame clones appear in the TCRdb table, and some are missing; sequencing was by immunoSEQ multiplex PCR. The sample includes about 680,000 clones, 80% to 90% seen only once; the top ten take over 1.3%. The material sequenced was peripheral blood, taken in a trial of Ad26.COV2.S vaccine versus placebo. These receptors all stem from a person aged 18-65 years who received the Ad26.COV2.S COVID-19 vaccine or a placebo.

This clone was found once. J is TRBJ1-1 and V is TRBV10-3; 9 bases align to TRBD1. The CDR3 length is 16 residues. J gave up 0 bases and V 2 bases, and 4 bases lay outside the gene matches. Per the germline V gene, CDR1 is ENHRY and CDR2 is SYGVKD. The CDR3 sequence is CAISEITGGMNTEAFF. The DNA of the CDR3 is TGTGCCATCAGTGAGATCACAGGGGGCATGAACACTGAAGCTTTCTTT.

J is TRBJ1-5 and V is TRBV27; no reliable D call. This CDR3 spans 14 amino acids. V dropped 6 bases and J dropped 2 bases, with 11 bases sitting between them. Germline V lookup: CDR1 MNHEY, CDR2 SMNVEV (reference sequence). The CDR3 loop reads CASRTNGGNQPQHF. CDR3 coding DNA: TGTGCCAGCAGGACGAATGGAGGCAATCAGCCCCAGCATTTT.

This clone showed up just once. This chain connects TRBV5-8 to TRBJ1-5, with D perhaps matching TRBD1 (5 bases). Germline CDR1 SGHTS, CDR2 YDEGEE. The V gene lost 2 bases and the J gene lost 0 bases, with 6 bases spanning the gap. The CDR3 totals 14 residues. CDR3 bases: TGTGCCAGCAGCTTAGACAGTAGCAATCAGCCCCAGCATTTT. Translated, it gives CASSLDSSNQPQHF.

The chain employs TRBV18 and TRBJ2-5; D possibly corresponds to TRBD2 (6 bases). Trimming cost V 6 bases and J 5 bases, with 13 bases left between them. The CDR3 extends over 13 amino acids. Germline assignment: CDR1 KGHSH and CDR2 LQKENI. The CDR3 DNA follows: TGTGCCAGCTCCTGGAGGGATAGGGAGACCCAGTACTTC. Its protein product is CASSWRDRETQYF.

This clone came up once. The chain joins TRBV27 to TRBJ2-3; D unclear. Germline loops: CDR1 MNHEY, CDR2 SMNVEV (reference sequence). This CDR3 has 15 residues. V lost 0 bases and J lost 2, with 9 bases in between. Here the CDR3 DNA reads TGTGCCAGCAGTTTATCTCCAGGACCCACAGATACGCAGTATTTT. This sequence encodes CASSLSPGPTDTQYF.

The chain uses TRBV29-1 and TRBJ1-1; D remains ambiguous. The CDR3 extends over 13 amino acids. V dropped 5 bases and J dropped 1 base, with 11 bases sitting between them. CDR1 SQVTM and CDR2 ANQGSEA come from the germline V gene. DNA for the CDR3: TGCAGCGTTCGTAGGGTAGGGAACACTGAAGCTTTCTTT. Translating it yields CSVRRVGNTEAFF. The whole variable domain, filled in from reference TRBV29-1 and TRBJ1-1, reads SAVISQKPSRDICQRGTSLTIQCQVDSQVTMMFWYRQQPGQSLTLIATANQGSEATYESGFVIDKFPISRPNLTFSTLTVSNMSPEDSSIYLCSVRRVGNTEAFFGQGTRLTVV.

Only one count was recorded for this clone. The V and J genes are TRBV3-1 (or the pseudogene TRBV3-2) and TRBJ1-1, with TRBD1 matching over 7 bases. CDR1 and CDR2 (germline): LGHDT, YNNKEL (reference sequence). The CDR3 length is 11 residues. J was trimmed by 6 bases and V by 6 bases; bases with no gene match: 1. The CDR3 reads CASRGQPEAFF. CDR3 coding DNA: TGTGCCAGCAGGGGACAGCCTGAAGCTTTCTTT.

The chain couples TRBV30 to TRBJ2-1; D may be TRBD2 (5 bases). The CDR3 has 13 amino acids. Germline V CDR1 and CDR2: GTSNPN, SVGIG (reference sequence). Trimming removed 7 bases at V and 4 bases at J, with 14 bases between. The CDR3 loop is CAYVSAPYNEQFF. CDR3 coding DNA: TGTGCCTACGTTAGCGCCCCGTACAATGAGCAGTTCTTC.

The chain has TRBV12-3 or TRBV12-4 and TRBJ2-3; 9 bases fit TRBD2. CDR3 length equals 13 residues. Germline trimming cut 3 bases from V and 9 bases from J; bases unmatched to any gene: 4. CDR3 sequence (DNA): TGTGCCAGCAGTTTTCCCGGGACTAGCACGCAGTATTTT. It encodes CASSFPGTSTQYF.

The chain uses TRBV9 and TRBJ1-3, with D uncertain. In germline, CDR1 is SGDLS, CDR2 YYNGEE. V was cut by 1 base and J by 0 bases, with 8 bases left in between. This CDR3 has 15 residues. CDR3 bases: TGTGCCAGCAGCGTACACCCATCCTCTGGAAACACCATATATTTT. This gives the protein CASSVHPSSGNTIYF.

This clone occurred a few times. The gene calls are TRBV7-2 and TRBJ1-2, with D maybe TRBD1 (6 bases). V lost 7 bases to trimming and J lost 6 bases, with 12 bases between them. CDR3 size: 12 residues. Germline-derived CDR1 and CDR2 are SGHTA and FQGNSA. CDR3: CASTRRGNGYTF. In DNA form, the CDR3 reads TGTGCCAGCACCCGTAGGGGGAATGGCTACACCTTC.

The V call is TRBV10-3, the J call TRBJ2-1; 14 bases are shared with TRBD2. Germline V lookup: CDR1 ENHRY, CDR2 SYGVKD. V shed 9 bases, J shed 6 bases, and the junction held 10 bases outside the gene matches. CDR3 length equals 16 residues. The CDR3 DNA reads TGTGCCATTACCGGGACTAGCGGGAGAGAAATCAATGAGCAGTTCTTC. The encoded protein is CAITGTSGREINEQFF.

The rearrangement links TRBV7-8 to TRBJ1-1; D is perhaps TRBD1 (6 bases). The CDR3 length is 15 residues. The germline V gene encodes CDR1 SGHVS and CDR2 FQNEAQ. V was trimmed by 5 bases and J by 0 bases, leaving 13 bases between them. The CDR3 spells CASSIDRSMNTEAFF. CDR3 nucleotide sequence: TGTGCCAGCAGCATAGACAGGTCTATGAACACTGAAGCTTTCTTT.

The chain has TRBV5-1 and TRBJ1-1; 8 bases fit TRBD1. The V gene's germline CDR1 is SGHRS and CDR2 YFSETQ. With V trimmed by 4 bases and J by 4 bases, 6 bases remained unmatched. The length of the CDR3 is 14 residues. The CDR3 here is CASSPGQVATEAFF. The CDR3 DNA follows: TGCGCCAGCAGCCCGGGACAGGTTGCCACTGAAGCTTTCTTT.

This rearrangement joins TRBV10-3 to TRBJ1-5; D may be TRBD1 (6 bases). Germline assignment: CDR1 ENHRY and CDR2 SYGVKD. The germline V and J ends were trimmed by 9 bases and 3 bases, with 9 bases remaining between them. The CDR3 runs 12 residues. CDR3 nucleotide sequence: TGTGCCATGGACAGTGTCAATCAGCCCCAGCATTTT. It specifies CAMDSVNQPQHF.

Worth noting for this clone: Distinct nucleotide sequences in the sample also encode this CDR3. The V and J genes are TRBV24-1 and TRBJ2-3, with unresolved D. Trimming removed 3 bases at V and 2 bases at J, with 2 bases between. Per germline, CDR1 KGHDR and CDR2 SFDVKD. The length of the CDR3 is 12 residues. CDR3 region: CATSDTTDTQYF. The CDR3 nucleotides read TGTGCCACCAGTGATACCACAGATACGCAGTATTTT.

This clone has only a few counts. This sequence joins TRBV2 and TRBJ1-5; D is unclear. Germline assignment: CDR1 SNHLY and CDR2 FYNNEI. Between the trimmed V and J ends, which lost 6 bases and 1 base, there was a span of 13 bases. There are 15 residues in the CDR3. CDR3 nucleotide sequence: TGTGCCAGCAGGCTAGGGAGCGGGAGCAATCAGCCCCAGCATTTT. Translation: CASRLGSGSNQPQHF. Variable domain in full (rest from reference TRBV2 and TRBJ1-5): EPEVTQTPSHQVTQMGQEVILRCVPISNHLYFYWYRQILGQKVEFLVSFYNNEISEKSEIFDDQFSVERPDGSNFTLKIRSTKLEDSAMYFCASRLGSGSNQPQHFGDGTRLSIL.

This clone was seen a single time. This chain uses TRBV30 with TRBJ2-5, with D possibly TRBD1 on 6 matching bases. The V gene lost 0 bases and the J gene lost 5 bases, with 13 bases spanning the gap. Per the germline V gene, CDR1 is GTSNPN and CDR2 is SVGIG (reference sequence). The CDR3 covers 14 residues. Written as DNA, the CDR3 is TGTGCCTGGAGTGTAACGAGCCAGGGGGAGACCCAGTACTTC. It is translated as CAWSVTSQGETQYF.

The J gene is TRBJ2-5, the V gene TRBV2, with unresolved D. Trimming took off 3 bases at V and 3 bases at J, with 8 bases between the two ends. Per germline, CDR1 SNHLY and CDR2 FYNNEI. The CDR3 consists of 13 residues. The CDR3 sequence: CASSDVSKETQYF. The DNA of the CDR3 is TGTGCCAGCAGTGATGTCAGCAAAGAGACCCAGTACTTC.

The CDR3: CASKESADTYGYTF. CDR3 DNA: TGTGCCAGCAAGGAGTCGGCAGATACCTATGGCTACACCTTC. The rearrangement joins TRBV2 to TRBJ1-2; D gene ambiguous. The V and J ends lost 7 bases and 4 bases respectively, with 16 bases between them. Germline CDR1 SNHLY, CDR2 FYNNEI. This CDR3 contains 14 residues.

This clone was seen a handful of times. The gene calls are TRBV11-2 and TRBJ2-5; perhaps TRBD2 as D (5 bases). V shed 5 bases and J shed 5 bases, with 18 bases lying between them. The CDR3 extends over 15 amino acids. Germline assignment: CDR1 SGHAT and CDR2 FQNNGV. DNA for the CDR3: TGTGCCAGCAGCGACCTAGCAGCCAGAAGGGAGACCCAGTACTTC. It codes for CASSDLAARRETQYF.

The CDR3 DNA reads TGTGCCAGTATAACTAGCGGGATACCAGATACGCAGTATTTT. Its translation is CASITSGIPDTQYF. This chain connects TRBV6-5 to TRBJ2-3; 10 nucleotides align to TRBD2. Germline V lookup: CDR1 MNHEY, CDR2 SVGAGI. The CDR3 is 14 residues long. V shed 9 bases and J 4 bases; nucleotides not matched to a gene: 7.